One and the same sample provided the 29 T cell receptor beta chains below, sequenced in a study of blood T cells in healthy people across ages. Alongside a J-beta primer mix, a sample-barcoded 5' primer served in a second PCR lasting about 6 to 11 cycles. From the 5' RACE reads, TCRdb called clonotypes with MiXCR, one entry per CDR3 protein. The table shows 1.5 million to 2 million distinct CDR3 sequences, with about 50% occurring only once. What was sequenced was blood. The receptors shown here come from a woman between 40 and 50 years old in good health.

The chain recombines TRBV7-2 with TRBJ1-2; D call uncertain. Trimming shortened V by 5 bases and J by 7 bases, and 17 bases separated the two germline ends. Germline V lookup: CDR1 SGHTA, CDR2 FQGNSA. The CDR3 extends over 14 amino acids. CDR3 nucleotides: TGTGCCAGCAGCCAGCTTGCTGGGTACTCTGGCTACACCTTC. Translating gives CASSQLAGYSGYTF. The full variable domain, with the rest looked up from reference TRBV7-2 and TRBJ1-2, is GAGVSQSPSNKVTEKGKDVELRCDPISGHTALYWYRQSLGQGLEFLIYFQGNSAPDKSGLPSDRFSAERTGGSVSTLTIQRTQQEDSAVYLCASSQLAGYSGYTFGSGTRLTVV.

This CDR3 reads CASSQAKGGAGYTF. CDR3 in DNA: TGTGCCAGCAGCCAAGCAAAGGGGGGTGCTGGCTACACCTTC. The chain joins TRBV3-1 to TRBJ1-2; tentative D call: TRBD1 (6 bases). CDR1 and CDR2 (germline): LGHDT, YNNKEL (reference sequence). The CDR3 has 14 amino acids. Trimming removed 1 base from V and 7 bases from J, with 13 bases in between.

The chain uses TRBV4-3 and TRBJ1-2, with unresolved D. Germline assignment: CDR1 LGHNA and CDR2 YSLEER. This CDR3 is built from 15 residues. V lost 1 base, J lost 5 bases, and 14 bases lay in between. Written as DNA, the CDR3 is TGCGCCAGCAGCCAAGCGCACAGTTTTGTATATGGCTACACCTTC. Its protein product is CASSQAHSFVYGYTF.

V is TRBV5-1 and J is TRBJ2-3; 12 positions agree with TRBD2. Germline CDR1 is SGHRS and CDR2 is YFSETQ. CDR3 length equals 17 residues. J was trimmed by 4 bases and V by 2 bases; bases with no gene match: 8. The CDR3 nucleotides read TGCGCCAGCAGCTTCGCTAGCGGGGGGGCCCTAGCAGATACGCAGTATTTT. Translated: CASSFASGGALADTQYF.

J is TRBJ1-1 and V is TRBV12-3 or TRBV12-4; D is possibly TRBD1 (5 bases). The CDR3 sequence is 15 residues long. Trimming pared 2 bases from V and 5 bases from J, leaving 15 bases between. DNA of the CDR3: TGTGCCAGCAGTTTACTGGGGGGTCCCGGGACTGAAGCTTTCTTT. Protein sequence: CASSLLGGPGTEAFF.

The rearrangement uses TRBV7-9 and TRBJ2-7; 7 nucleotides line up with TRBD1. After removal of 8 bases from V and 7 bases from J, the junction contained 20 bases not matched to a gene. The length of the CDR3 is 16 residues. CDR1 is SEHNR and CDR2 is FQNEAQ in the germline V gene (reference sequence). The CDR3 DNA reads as TGTGCCAGCGCCCTTTTAGGCGGACAGGTAAACAATGAGCAGTACTTC. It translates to CASALLGGQVNNEQYF.

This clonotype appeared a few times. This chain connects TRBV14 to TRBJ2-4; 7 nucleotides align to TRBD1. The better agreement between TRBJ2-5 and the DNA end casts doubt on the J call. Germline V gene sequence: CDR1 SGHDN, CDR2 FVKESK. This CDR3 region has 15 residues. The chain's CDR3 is CASSQDGRGTETQYF. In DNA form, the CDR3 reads TGTGCCAGCAGCCAAGATGGCAGGGGGACGGAGACCCAGTACTTC.

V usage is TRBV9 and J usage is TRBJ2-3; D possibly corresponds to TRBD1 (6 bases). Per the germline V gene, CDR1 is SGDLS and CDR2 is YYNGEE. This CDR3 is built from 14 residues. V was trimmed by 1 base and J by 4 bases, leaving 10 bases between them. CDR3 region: CASSVPGAPDTQYF. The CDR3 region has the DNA TGTGCCAGCAGCGTACCAGGGGCTCCAGATACGCAGTATTTT.

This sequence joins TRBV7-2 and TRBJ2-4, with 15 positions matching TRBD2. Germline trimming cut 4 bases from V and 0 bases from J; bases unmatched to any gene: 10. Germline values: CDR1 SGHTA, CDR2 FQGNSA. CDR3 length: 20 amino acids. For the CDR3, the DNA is TGTGCCAGCAGCTCCGGACTAGCGGGGGGGAACCTTATAGCCAAAAACATTCAGTACTTC. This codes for CASSSGLAGGNLIAKNIQYF. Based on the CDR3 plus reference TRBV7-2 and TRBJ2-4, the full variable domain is GAGVSQSPSNKVTEKGKDVELRCDPISGHTALYWYRQSLGQGLEFLIYFQGNSAPDKSGLPSDRFSAERTGGSVSTLTIQRTQQEDSAVYLCASSSGLAGGNLIAKNIQYFGAGTRLSVL.

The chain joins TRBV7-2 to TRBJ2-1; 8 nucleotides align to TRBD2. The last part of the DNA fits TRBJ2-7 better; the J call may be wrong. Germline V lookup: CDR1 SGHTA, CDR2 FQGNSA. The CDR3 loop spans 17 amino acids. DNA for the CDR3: TGTGCCAGCAGCTTATATCTTGGCGCGGGGGGATACAATGAGCAGTACTTC. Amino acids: CASSLYLGAGGYNEQYF.

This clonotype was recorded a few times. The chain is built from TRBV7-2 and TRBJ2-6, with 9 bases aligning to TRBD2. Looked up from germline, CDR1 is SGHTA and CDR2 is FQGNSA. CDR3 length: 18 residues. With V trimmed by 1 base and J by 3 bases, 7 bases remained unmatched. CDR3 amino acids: CASSLEPSGRFGANVLTF. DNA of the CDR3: TGTGCCAGCAGCTTAGAGCCGAGCGGGAGGTTTGGGGCCAACGTCCTGACTTTC.

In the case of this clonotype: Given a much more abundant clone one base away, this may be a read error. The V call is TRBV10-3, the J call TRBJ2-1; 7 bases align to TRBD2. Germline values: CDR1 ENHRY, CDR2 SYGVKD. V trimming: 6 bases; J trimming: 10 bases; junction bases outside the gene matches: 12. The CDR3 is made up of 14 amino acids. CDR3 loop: CAIRDGAGVDEQFF. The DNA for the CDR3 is TGTGCCATCAGGGACGGCGCGGGGGTCGACGAGCAGTTCTTC.

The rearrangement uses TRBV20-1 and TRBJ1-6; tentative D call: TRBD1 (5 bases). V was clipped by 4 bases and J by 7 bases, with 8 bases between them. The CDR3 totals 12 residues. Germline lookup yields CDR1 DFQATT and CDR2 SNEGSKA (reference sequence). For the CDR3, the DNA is TGCAGTGCTACGGGGCTAAATTCACCCCTCCACTTT. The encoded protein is CSATGLNSPLHF.

This chain's CDR3 is CASSLWGGGAHNEQFF. In DNA form, the CDR3 reads TGTGCCAGCAGTTTATGGGGCGGGGGGGCCCATAATGAGCAGTTCTTC. This chain connects TRBV28 to TRBJ2-1; TRBD2 matches 9 bases. Germline CDR1 MDHEN, CDR2 SYDVKM. V lost 0 bases and J lost 7; bases outside the gene matches: 7. CDR3 size: 16 residues.

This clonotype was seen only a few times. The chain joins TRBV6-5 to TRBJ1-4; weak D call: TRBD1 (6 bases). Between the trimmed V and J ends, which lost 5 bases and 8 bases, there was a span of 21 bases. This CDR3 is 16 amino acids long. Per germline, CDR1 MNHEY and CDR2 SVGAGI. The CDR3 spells CASSQGTLYEEEKLFF. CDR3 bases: TGTGCCAGCAGTCAGGGGACACTATATGAGGAAGAAAAACTGTTTTTT.

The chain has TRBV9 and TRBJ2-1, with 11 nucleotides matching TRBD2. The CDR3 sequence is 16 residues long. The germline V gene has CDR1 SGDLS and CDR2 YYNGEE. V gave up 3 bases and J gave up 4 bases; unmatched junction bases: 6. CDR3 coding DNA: TGTGCCAGCAGCGCCTGGACTAGCGGGCATTACAATGAGCAGTTCTTC. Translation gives CASSAWTSGHYNEQFF.

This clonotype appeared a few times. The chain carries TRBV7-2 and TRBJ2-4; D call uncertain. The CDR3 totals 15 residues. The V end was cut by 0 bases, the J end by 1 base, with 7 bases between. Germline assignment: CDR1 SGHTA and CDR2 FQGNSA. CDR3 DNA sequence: TGTGCCAGCAGCTTAGCGGGCCAGGCCAAAAACATTCAGTACTTC. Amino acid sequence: CASSLAGQAKNIQYF.

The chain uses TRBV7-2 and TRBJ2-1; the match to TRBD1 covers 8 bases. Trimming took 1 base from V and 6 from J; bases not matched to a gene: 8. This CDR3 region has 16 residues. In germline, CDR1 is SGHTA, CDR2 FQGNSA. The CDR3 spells CASSLVSGTGLNEQFF. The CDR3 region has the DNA TGTGCCAGCAGCTTAGTCTCCGGGACAGGCCTCAATGAGCAGTTCTTC.

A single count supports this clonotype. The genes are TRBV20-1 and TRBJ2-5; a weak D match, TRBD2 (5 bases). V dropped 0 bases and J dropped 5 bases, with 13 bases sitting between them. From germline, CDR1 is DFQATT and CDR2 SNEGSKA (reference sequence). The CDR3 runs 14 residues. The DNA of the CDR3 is TGCAGTGCTAGAGATCAACGGACGGGGGAGACCCAGTACTTC. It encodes CSARDQRTGETQYF.

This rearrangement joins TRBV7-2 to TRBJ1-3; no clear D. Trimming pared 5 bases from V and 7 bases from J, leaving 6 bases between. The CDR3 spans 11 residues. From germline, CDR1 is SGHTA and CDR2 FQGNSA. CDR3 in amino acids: CASSLENTIYF. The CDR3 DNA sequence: TGTGCCAGCAGCCTGGAGAACACCATATATTTT. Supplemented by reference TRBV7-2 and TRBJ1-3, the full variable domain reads GAGVSQSPSNKVTEKGKDVELRCDPISGHTALYWYRQSLGQGLEFLIYFQGNSAPDKSGLPSDRFSAERTGGSVSTLTIQRTQQEDSAVYLCASSLENTIYFGEGSWLTVV.

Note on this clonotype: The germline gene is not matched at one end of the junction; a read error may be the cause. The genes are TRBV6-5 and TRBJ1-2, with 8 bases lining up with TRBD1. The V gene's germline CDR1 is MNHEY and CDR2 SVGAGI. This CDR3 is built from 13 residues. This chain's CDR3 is CASSDSTGGGYTF. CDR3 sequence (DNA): TGTGCCAGCAGTGACTCCACAGGGGGAGGCTACACCTTC.

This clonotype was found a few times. The CDR3 sequence is CSARDWTSGGADEQFF. The CDR3 bases are TGCAGTGCTAGAGATTGGACTAGCGGGGGGGCGGATGAGCAGTTCTTC. The chain uses TRBV20-1 and TRBJ2-1, with 15 positions matching TRBD2. Germline V gene sequence: CDR1 DFQATT, CDR2 SNEGSKA (reference sequence). The CDR3 has 16 residues. With 0 bases clipped from V and 8 bases from J, the junction kept 5 bases outside the gene matches.

CDR3 region: CASSTGGTALGRAFF. The CDR3 DNA follows: TGTGCCAGCAGCACAGGGGGTACTGCTTTGGGTAGGGCTTTCTTT. The genes are TRBV7-2 and TRBJ1-1; TRBD1 aligns across 8 bases. The CDR3 loop spans 15 amino acids. Germline CDR1 is SGHTA and CDR2 is FQGNSA. V was pared by 5 bases and J by 11 bases, with 16 bases of the junction left unmatched.

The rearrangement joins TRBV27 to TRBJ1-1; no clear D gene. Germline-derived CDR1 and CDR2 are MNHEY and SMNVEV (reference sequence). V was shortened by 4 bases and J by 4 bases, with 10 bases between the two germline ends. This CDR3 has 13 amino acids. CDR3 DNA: TGTGCCAGCAGTTCTTTCTTCGGCACTGAAGCTTTCTTT. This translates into CASSSFFGTEAFF.

The CDR3 reads CSARKPGQETQYF. Here the CDR3 DNA reads TGCAGTGCGCGAAAGCCGGGGCAAGAGACCCAGTACTTC. This chain joins TRBV20-1 and TRBJ2-5, with D tentatively TRBD2 (5 bases). Trimming removed 6 bases from V and 2 bases from J, with 13 bases in between. Germline V gives CDR1 DFQATT, CDR2 SNEGSKA (reference sequence). The CDR3 runs to 13 residues.

DNA of the CDR3: TGTGCCAGCAGCGTAGGGGGGGGTGTGTTTCAAGGCTACACCTTC. Translation: CASSVGGGVFQGYTF. The genes are TRBV9 and TRBJ1-2; TRBD1 is a possible D gene (5 bases). This CDR3 region has 15 residues. In germline, CDR1 is SGDLS, CDR2 YYNGEE. Trimming took 0 bases from V and 8 from J, leaving 17 bases between them.

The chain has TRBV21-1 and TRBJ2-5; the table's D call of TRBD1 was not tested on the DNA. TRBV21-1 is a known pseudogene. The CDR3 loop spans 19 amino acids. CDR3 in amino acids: CASSPANWGTAGDKETQYF. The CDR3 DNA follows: TGTGCCAGCAGCCCAGCAAATTGGGGAACGGCGGGGGATAAAGAGACCCAGTACTTC.

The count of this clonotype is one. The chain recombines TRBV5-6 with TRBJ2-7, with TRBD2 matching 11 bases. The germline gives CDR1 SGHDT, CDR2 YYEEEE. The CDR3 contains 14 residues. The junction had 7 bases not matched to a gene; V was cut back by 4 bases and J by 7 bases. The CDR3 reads CASSAGTSGNEQYF. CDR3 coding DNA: TGTGCCAGCAGCGCCGGGACTAGCGGCAATGAGCAGTACTTC. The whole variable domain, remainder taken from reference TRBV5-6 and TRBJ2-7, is DAGVTQSPTHLIKTRGQQVTLRCSPKSGHDTVSWYQQALGQGPQFIFQYYEEEERQRGNFPDRFSGHQFPNYSSELNVNALLLGDSALYLCASSAGTSGNEQYFGPGTRLTVT.

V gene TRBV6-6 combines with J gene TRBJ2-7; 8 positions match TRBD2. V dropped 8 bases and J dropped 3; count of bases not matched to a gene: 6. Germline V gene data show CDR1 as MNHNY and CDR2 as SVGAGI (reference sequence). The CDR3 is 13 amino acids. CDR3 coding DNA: TGTGCCAGCCTCGGGGGGGAGAGCTACGAGCAGTACTTC. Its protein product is CASLGGESYEQYF.